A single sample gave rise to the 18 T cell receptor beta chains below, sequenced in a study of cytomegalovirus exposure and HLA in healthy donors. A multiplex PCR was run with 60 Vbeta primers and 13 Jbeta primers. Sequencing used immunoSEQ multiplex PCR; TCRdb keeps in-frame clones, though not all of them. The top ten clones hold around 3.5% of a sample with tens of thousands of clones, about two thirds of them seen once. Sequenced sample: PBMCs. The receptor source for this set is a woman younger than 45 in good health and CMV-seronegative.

As DNA, the CDR3 is TGTGCCAGCAGCGTAGGTCGGGATTCGGATTCACCCCTCCACTTT. It translates to CASSVGRDSDSPLHF. J is TRBJ1-6 and V is TRBV9; D is unclear. V gave up 0 bases and J gave up 8 bases, with 12 bases separating them. The germline V gene has CDR1 SGDLS and CDR2 YYNGEE. The CDR3 length is 15 residues.

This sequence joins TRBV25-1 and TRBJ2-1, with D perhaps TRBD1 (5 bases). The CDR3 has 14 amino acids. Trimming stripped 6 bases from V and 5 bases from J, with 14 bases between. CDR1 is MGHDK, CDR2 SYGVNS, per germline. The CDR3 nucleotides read TGTGCCAGCAGATCCCAGGGAACGAACAATGAGCAGTTCTTC. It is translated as CASRSQGTNNEQFF.

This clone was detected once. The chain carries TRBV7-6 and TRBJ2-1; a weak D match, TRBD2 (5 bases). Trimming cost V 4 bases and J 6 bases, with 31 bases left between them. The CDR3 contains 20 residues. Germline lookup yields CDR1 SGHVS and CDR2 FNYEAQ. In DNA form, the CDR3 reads TGTGCCAGCAGCTATGGCTTCGAGCGGAGATACCGTATATTCCCCAATGAGCAGTTCTTC. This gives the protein CASSYGFERRYRIFPNEQFF.

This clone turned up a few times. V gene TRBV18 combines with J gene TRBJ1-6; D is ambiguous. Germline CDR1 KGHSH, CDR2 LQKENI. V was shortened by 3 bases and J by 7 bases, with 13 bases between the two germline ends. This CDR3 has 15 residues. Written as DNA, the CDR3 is TGTGCCAGCTCACCCGGGAATGTAGCAAATTCACCCCTCCACTTT. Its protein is CASSPGNVANSPLHF.

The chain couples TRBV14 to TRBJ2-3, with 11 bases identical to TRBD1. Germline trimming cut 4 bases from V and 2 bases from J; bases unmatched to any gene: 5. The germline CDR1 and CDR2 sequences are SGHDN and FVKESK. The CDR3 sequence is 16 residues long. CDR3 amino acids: CASSRGQGAITDTQYF. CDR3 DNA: TGTGCCAGCAGCCGCGGACAGGGGGCGATCACAGATACGCAGTATTTT. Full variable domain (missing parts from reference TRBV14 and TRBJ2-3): EAGVTQFPSHSVIEKGQTVTLRCDPISGHDNLYWYRRVMGKEIKFLLHFVKESKQDESGMPNNRFLAERTGGTYSTLKVQPAELEDSGVYFCASSRGQGAITDTQYFGPGTRLTVL.

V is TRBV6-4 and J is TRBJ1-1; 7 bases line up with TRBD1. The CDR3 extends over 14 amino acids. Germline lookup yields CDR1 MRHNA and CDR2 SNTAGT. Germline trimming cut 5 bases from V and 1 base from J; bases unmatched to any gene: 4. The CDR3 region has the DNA TGTGCCAGCAGTCGACAGGGAGGGAACACTGAAGCTTTCTTT. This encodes CASSRQGGNTEAFF.

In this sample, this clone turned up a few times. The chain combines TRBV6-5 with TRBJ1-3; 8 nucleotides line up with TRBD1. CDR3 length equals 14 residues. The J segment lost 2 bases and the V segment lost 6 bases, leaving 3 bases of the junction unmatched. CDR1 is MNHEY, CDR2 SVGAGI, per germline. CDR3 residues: CASSRTGTGNTIYF. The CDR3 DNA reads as TGTGCCAGCAGCCGGACAGGGACTGGAAACACCATATATTTT.

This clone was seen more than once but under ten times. The CDR3, as DNA: TGTGCCAGCAGCCCCCGGGGGGAAGGGGAGACAGATACGCAGTATTTT. It specifies CASSPRGEGETDTQYF. The V and J genes are TRBV4-2 and TRBJ2-3; 7 bases agree with TRBD2. Germline values: CDR1 LGHNA, CDR2 YNFKEQ. This CDR3 is built from 16 residues. The V and J ends lost 4 bases and 3 bases, in that order; junction bases with no gene match: 10.

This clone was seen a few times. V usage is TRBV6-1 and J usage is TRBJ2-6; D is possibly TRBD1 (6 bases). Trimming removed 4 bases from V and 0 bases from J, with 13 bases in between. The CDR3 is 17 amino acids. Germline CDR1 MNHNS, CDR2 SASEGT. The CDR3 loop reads CASSGGQFSSGANVLTF. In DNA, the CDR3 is TGTGCCAGCAGTGGAGGACAGTTTAGCTCTGGGGCCAACGTCCTGACTTTC.

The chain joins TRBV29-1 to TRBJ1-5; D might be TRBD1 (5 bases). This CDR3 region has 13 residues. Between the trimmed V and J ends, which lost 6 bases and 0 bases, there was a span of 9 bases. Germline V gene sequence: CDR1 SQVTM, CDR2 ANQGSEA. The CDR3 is CSVVDNSNQPQHF. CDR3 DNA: TGCAGCGTCGTGGACAATAGCAATCAGCCCCAGCATTTT.

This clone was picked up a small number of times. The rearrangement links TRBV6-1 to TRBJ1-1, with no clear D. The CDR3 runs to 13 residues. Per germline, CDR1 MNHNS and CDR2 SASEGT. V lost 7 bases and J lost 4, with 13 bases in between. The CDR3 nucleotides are TGTGCCAGCAAGGAGAACCAAGGCACTGAAGCTTTCTTT. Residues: CASKENQGTEAFF.

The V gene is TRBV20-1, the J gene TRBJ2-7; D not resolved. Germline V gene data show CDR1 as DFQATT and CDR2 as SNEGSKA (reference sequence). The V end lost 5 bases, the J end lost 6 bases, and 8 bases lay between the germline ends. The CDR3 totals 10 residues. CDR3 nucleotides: TGCAGTGCTGCCTCAGTCGAGCAGTACTTC. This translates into CSAASVEQYF.

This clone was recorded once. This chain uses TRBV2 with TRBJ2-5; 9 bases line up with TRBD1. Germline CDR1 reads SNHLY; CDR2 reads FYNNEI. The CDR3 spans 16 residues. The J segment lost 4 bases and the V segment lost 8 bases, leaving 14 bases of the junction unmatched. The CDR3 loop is CASGLPLRDRVETQYF. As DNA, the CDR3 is TGTGCCAGCGGTTTACCTCTCCGGGACAGGGTAGAGACCCAGTACTTC.

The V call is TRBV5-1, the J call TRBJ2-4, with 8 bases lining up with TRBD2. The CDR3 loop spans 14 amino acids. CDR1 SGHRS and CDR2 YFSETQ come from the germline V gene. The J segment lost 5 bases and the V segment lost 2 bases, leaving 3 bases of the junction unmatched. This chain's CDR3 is CASSFRGGENIQYF. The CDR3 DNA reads TGCGCCAGCAGCTTCCGGGGGGGCGAAAACATTCAGTACTTC.

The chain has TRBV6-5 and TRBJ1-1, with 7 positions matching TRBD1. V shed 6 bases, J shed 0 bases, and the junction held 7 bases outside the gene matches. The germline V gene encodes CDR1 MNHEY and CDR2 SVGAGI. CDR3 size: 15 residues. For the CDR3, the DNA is TGTGCCAGCAGCGATACGGGACAGATGAACACTGAAGCTTTCTTT. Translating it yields CASSDTGQMNTEAFF.

DNA of the CDR3: TGTGCCACCAGTCCCCGACTACCAGGCCGACAGCCCCAGCATTTT. Protein sequence: CATSPRLPGRQPQHF. This chain uses TRBV15 with TRBJ1-5; unclear D gene. The CDR3 spans 15 residues. In germline, CDR1 is LNHNV, CDR2 YYDKDF (reference sequence). Trimming removed 6 bases at V and 7 bases at J, with 19 bases between.

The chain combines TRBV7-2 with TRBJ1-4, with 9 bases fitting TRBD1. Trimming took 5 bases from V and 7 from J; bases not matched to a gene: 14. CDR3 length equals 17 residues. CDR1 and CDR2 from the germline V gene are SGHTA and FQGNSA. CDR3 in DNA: TGTGCCAGCAGCACAGGGGGCATTTCGGCAATTCGTGAAAAACTGTTTTTT. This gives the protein CASSTGGISAIREKLFF.

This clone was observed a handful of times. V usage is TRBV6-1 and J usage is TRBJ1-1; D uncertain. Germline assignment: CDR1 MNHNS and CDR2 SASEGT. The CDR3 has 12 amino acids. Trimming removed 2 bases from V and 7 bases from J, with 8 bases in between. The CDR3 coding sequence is TGTGCCAGCAGTGAATTAAGAGTTGAAGCTTTCTTT. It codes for CASSELRVEAFF.